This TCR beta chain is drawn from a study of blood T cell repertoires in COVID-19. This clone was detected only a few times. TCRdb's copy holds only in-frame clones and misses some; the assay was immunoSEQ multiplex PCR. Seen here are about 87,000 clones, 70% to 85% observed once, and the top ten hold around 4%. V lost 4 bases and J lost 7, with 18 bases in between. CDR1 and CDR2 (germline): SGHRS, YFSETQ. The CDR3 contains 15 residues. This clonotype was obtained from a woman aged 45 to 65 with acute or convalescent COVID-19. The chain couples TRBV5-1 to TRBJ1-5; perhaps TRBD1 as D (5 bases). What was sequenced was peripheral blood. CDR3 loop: CASSLDGGLRQPQHF. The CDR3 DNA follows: TGCGCCAGCAGCCTAGATGGGGGGTTGAGGCAGCCCCAGCATTTT.